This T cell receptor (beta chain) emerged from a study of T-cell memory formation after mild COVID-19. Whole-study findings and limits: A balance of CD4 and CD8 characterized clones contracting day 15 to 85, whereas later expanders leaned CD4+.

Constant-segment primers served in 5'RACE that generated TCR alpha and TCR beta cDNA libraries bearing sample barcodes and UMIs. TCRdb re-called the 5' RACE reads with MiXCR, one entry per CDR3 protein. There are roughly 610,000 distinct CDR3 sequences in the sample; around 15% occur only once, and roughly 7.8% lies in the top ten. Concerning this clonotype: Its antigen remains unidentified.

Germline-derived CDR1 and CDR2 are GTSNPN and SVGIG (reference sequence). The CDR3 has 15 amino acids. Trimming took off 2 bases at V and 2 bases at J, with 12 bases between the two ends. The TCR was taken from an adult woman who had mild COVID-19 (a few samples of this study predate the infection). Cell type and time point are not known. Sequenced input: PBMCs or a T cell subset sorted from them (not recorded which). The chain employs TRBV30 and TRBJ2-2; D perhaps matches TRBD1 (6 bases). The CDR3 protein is CAWSTGTSNTGELFF. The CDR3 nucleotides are TGTGCCTGGAGTACCGGGACATCTAACACCGGGGAGCTGTTTTTT.